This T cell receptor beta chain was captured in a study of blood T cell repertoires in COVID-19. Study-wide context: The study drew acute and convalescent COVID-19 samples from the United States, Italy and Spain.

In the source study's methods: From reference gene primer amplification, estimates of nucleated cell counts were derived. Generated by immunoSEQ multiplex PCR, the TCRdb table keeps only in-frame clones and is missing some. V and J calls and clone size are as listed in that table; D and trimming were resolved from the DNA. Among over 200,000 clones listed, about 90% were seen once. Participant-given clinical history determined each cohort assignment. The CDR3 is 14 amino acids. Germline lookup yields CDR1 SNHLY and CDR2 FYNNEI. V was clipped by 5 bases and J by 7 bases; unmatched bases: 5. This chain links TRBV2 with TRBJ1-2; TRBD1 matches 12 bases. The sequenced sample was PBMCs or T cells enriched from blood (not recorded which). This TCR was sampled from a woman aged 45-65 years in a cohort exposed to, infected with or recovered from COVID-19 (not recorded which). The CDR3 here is CASSPWDRGLGYTF. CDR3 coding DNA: TGTGCCAGCAGTCCATGGGACAGGGGGCTTGGCTACACCTTC.